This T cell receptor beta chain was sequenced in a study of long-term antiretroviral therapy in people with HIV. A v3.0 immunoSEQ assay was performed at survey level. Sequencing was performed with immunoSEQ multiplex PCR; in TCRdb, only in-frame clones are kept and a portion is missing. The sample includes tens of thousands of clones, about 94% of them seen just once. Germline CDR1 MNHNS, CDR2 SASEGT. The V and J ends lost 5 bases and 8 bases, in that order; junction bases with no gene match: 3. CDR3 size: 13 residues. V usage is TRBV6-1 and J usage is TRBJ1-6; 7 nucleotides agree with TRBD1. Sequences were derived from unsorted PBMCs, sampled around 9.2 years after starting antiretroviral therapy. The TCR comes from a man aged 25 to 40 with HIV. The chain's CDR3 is CASSRDRDSPLHF. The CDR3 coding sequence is TGTGCCAGCAGTAGGGACAGAGATTCACCCCTCCACTTT.